The clone carrying this TCR beta chain was counted ten times or more. Antigen specificity is unknown. This record belongs to a study of T cells in Graves' hyperthyroidism and ophthalmopathy. Findings of the study overall: Model-based prediction identified ophthalmopathy a median about 6 months prior to its onset.

J gave up 6 bases and V 1 base, and 5 bases lay outside the gene matches. The CDR3 contains 16 residues. Germline V CDR1 and CDR2: SGHVS, FNYEAQ. Diagnosis of hyperthyroidism was new in patients aged 18 to 65, and its duration was under 2 months. The study left out patients who had uncontrolled infection, other autoimmune disease, pregnancy or lactation. Amplification of TCR beta CDR3 regions used RNA as the template. The TCR CDR3 first-round RT-PCR relied on the HTBI primer set. From the multiplex PCR reads, TCRdb called clonotypes with MiXCR, one entry per CDR3 protein. Of just under 750,000 distinct CDR3 sequences listed, 35% are singletons.

The V and J genes are TRBV7-6 and TRBJ1-4; 10 nucleotides match TRBD1. The sample taken for sequencing was blood. The source of this sequence is a woman aged 40 to 50 with Graves' hyperthyroidism. The CDR3 reads CASSLGTGGPYEKLFF. In DNA, the CDR3 is TGTGCCAGCAGCTTAGGGACAGGGGGACCGTATGAAAAACTGTTTTTT. Filled out from reference TRBV7-6 and TRBJ1-4, the complete variable domain reads GAGVSQSPRYKVTKRGQDVALRCDPISGHVSLYWYRQALGQGPEFLTYFNYEAQQDKSGLPNDRFSAERPEGSISTLTIQRTEQRDSAMYRCASSLGTGGPYEKLFFGSGTQLSVL.